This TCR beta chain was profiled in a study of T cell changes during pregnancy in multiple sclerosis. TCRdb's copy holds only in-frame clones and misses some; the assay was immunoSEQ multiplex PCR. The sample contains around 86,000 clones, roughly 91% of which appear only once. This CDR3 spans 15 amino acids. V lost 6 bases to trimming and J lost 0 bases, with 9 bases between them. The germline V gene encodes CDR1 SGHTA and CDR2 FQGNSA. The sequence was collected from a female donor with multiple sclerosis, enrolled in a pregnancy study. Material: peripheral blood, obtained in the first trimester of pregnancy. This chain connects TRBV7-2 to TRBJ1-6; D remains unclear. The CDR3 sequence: CASRSPSSYNSPLHF. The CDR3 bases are TGTGCCAGCAGGTCACCGAGCTCCTATAATTCACCCCTCCACTTT. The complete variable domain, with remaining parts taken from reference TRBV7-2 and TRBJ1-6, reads GAGVSQSPSNKVTEKGKDVELRCDPISGHTALYWYRQSLGQGLEFLIYFQGNSAPDKSGLPSDRFSAERTGGSVSTLTIQRTQQEDSAVYLCASRSPSSYNSPLHFGNGTRLTVT.